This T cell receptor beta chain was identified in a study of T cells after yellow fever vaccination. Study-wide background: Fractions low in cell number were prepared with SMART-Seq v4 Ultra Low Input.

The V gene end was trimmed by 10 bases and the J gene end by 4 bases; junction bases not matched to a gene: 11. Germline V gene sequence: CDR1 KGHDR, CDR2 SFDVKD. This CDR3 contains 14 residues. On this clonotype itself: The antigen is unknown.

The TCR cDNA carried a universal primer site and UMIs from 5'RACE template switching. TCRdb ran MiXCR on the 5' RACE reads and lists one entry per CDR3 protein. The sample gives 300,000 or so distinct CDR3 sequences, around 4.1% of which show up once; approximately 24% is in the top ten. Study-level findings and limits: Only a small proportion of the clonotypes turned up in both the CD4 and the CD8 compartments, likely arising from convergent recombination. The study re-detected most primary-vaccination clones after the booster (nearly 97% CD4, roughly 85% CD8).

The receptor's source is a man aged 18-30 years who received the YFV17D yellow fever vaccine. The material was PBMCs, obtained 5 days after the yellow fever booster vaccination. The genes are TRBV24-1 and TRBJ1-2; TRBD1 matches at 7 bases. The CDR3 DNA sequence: TGTGCCACACAGGGGCCGACAGGACCCTATGGCTACACCTTC. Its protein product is CATQGPTGPYGYTF.